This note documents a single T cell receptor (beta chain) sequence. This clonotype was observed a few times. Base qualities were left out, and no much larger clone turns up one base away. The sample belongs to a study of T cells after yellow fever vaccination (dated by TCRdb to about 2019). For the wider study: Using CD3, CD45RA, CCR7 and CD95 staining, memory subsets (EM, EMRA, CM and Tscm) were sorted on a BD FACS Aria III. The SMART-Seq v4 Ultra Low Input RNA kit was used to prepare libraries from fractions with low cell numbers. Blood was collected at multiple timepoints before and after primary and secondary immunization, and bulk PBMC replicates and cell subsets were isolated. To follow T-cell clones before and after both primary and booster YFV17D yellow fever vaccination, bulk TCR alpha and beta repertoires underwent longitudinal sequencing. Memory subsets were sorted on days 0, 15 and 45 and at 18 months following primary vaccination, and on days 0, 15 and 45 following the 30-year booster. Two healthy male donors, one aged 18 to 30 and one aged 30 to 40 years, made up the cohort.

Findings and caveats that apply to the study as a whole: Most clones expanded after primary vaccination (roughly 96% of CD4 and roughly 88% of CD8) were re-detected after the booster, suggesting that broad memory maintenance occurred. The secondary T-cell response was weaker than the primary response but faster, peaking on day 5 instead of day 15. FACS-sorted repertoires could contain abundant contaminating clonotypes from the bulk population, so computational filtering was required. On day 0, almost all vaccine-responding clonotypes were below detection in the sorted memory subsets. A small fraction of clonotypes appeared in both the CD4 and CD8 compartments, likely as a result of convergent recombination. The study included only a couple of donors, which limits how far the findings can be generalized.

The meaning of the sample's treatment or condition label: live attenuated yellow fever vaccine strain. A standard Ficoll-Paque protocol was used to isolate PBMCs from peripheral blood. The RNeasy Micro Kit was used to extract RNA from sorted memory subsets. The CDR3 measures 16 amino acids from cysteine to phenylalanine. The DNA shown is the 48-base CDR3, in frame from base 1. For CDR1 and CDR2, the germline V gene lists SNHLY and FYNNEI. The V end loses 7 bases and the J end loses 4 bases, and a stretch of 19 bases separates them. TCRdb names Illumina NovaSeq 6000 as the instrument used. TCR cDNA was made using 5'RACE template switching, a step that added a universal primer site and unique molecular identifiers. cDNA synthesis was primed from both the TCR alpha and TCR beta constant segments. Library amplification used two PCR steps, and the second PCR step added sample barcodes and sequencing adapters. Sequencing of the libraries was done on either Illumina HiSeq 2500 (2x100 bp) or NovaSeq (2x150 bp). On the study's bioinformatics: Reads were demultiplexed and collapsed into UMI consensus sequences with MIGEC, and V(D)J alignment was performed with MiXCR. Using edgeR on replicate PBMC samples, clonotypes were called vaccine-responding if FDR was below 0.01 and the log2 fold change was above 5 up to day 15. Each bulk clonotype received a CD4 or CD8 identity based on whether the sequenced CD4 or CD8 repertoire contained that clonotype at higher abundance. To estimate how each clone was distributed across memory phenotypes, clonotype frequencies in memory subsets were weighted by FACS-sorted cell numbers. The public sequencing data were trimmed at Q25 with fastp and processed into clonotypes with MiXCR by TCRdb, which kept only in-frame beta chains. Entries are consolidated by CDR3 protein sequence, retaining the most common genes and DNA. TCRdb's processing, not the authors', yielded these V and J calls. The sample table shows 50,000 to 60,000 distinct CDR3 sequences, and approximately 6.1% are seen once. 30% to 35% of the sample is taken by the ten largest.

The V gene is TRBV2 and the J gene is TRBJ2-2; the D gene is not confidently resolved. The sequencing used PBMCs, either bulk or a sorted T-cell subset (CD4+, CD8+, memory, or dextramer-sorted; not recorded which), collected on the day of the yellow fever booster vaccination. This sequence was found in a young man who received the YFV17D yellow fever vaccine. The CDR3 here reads CASTGDGSSLTGELFF. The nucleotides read TGTGCCAGCACCGGAGATGGGTCTAGTCTCACCGGGGAGCTGTTTTTT.